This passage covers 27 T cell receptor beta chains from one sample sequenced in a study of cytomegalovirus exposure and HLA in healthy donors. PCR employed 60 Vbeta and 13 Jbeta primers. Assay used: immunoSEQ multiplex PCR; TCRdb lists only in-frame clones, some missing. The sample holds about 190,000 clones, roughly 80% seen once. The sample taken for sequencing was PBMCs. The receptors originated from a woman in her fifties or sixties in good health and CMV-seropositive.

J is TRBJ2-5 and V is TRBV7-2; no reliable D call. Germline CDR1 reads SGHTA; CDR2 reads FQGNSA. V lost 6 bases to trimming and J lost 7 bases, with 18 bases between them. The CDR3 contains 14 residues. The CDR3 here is CASSSLPILSTQYF. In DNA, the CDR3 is TGTGCCAGCAGTTCGCTTCCGATCCTATCGACCCAGTACTTC.

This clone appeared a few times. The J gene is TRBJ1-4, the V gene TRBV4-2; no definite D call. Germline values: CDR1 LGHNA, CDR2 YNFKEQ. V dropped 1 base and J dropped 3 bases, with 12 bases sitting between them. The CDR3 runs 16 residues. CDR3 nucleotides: TGTGCCAGCAGCCAAGCTGGCGGTGCGGCTAATGAAAAACTGTTTTTT. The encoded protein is CASSQAGGAANEKLFF.

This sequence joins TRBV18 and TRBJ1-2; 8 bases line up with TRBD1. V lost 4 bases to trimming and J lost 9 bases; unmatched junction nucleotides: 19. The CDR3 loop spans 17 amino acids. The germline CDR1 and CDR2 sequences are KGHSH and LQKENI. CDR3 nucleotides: TGTGCCAGCTCACAAAGACGGGACAGGCTAACTCTCCCTAGCTACACCTTC. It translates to CASSQRRDRLTLPSYTF.

The DNA of the CDR3 is TGTGCCAGCAGTTTTACAGGGAACCAGCCCCAGCATTTT. Translating gives CASSFTGNQPQHF. V usage is TRBV6-6 and J usage is TRBJ1-5; D perhaps matches TRBD1 (6 bases). Trimming cost V 4 bases and J 7 bases, with 11 bases left between them. Germline assignment: CDR1 MNHNY and CDR2 SVGAGI (reference sequence). The CDR3 has 13 amino acids.

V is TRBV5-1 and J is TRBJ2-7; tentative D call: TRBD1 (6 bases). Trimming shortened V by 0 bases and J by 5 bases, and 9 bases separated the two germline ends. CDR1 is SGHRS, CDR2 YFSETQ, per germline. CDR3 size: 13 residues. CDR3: CASSLGGRDEQYF. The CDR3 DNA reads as TGCGCCAGCAGCTTGGGGGGGCGAGACGAGCAGTACTTC. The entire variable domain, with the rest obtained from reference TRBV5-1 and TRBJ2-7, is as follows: KAGVTQTPRYLIKTRGQQVTLSCSPISGHRSVSWYQQTPGQGLQFLFEYFSETQRNKGNFPGRFSGRQFSNSRSEMNVSTLELGDSALYLCASSLGGRDEQYFGPGTRLTVT.

The CDR3, as DNA: TGTGCCAGCAGCTTGGAGCGGGGCCAAGAGACCCAGTACTTC. It codes for CASSLERGQETQYF. The chain carries TRBV5-4 and TRBJ2-5; 7 bases are shared with TRBD2. V lost 0 bases and J lost 1; bases outside the gene matches: 0. CDR1 SGHNT and CDR2 YYREEE come from the germline V gene (reference sequence). The CDR3 is 14 residues long.

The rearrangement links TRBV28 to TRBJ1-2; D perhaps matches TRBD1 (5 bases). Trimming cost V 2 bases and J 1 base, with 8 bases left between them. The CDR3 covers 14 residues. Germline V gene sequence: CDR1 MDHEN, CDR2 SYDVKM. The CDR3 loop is CASSLPDSNYGYTF. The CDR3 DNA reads TGTGCCAGCAGTTTACCCGACAGTAACTATGGCTACACCTTC.

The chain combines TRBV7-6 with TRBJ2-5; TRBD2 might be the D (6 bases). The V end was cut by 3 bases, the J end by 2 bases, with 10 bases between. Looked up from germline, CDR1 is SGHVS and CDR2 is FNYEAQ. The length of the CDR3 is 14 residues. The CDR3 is CASSFMAGQETQYF. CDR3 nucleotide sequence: TGTGCCAGCAGCTTCATGGCGGGGCAAGAGACCCAGTACTTC.

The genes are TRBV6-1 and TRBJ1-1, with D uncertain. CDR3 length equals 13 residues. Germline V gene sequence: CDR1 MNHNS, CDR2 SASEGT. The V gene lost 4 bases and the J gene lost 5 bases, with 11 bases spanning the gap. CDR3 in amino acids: CASSGRERTEAFF. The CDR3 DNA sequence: TGTGCCAGCAGTGGGAGGGAACGGACTGAAGCTTTCTTT.

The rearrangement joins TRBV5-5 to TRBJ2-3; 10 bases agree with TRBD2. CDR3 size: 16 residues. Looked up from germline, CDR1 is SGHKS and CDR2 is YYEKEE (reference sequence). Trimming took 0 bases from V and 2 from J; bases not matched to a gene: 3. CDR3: CASSLGLAGFTDTQYF. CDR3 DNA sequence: TGTGCCAGCAGCTTGGGACTAGCGGGTTTCACAGATACGCAGTATTTT.

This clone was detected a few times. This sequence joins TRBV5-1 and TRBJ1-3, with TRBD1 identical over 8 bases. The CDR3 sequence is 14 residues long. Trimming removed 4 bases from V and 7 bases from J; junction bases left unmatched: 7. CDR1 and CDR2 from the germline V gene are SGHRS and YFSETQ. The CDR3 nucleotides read TGCGCCAGCAGCCCTGGACAGGGAGGTAACACCATATATTTT. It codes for CASSPGQGGNTIYF.

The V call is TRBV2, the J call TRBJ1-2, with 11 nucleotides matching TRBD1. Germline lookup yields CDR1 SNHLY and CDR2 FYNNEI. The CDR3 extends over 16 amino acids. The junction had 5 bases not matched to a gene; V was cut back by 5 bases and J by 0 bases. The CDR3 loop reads CASSRTGGSSNYGYTF. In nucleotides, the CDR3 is TGTGCCAGCAGTCGGACAGGGGGCTCTTCTAACTATGGCTACACCTTC. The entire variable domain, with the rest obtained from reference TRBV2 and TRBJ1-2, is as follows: EPEVTQTPSHQVTQMGQEVILRCVPISNHLYFYWYRQILGQKVEFLVSFYNNEISEKSEIFDDQFSVERPDGSNFTLKIRSTKLEDSAMYFCASSRTGGSSNYGYTFGSGTRLTVV.

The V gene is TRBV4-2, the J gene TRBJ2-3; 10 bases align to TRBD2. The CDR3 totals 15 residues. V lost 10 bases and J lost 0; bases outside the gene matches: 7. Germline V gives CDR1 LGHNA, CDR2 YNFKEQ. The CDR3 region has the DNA TGTGCCACCACTGAGCGGGGGGGTAGCACAGATACGCAGTATTTT. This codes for CATTERGGSTDTQYF.

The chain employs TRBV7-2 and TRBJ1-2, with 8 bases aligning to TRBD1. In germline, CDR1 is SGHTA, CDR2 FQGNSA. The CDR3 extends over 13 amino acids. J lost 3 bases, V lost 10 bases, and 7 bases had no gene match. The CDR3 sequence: CATNPDRDYGYTF. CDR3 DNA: TGTGCCACCAATCCGGACAGGGACTATGGCTACACCTTC.

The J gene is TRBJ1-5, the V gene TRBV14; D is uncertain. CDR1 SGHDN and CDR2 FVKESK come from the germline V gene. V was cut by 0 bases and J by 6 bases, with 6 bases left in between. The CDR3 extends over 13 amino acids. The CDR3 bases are TGTGCCAGCAGCCAAGATCGGGGTCAGCCCCAGCATTTT. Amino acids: CASSQDRGQPQHF.

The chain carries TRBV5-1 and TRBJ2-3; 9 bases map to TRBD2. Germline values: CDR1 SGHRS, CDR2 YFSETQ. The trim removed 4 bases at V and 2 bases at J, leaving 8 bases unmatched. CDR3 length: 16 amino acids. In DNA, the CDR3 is TGCGCCAGCAGCCCCCGGGGCGGGGGGGCCACAGATACGCAGTATTTT. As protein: CASSPRGGGATDTQYF.

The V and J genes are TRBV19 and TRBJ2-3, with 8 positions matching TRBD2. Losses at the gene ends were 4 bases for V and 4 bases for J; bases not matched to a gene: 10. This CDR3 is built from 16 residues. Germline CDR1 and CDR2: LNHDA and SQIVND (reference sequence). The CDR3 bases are TGTGCCAGTAGTACCCCCCAAGCGGGGGCCCCAGATACGCAGTATTTT. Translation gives CASSTPQAGAPDTQYF.

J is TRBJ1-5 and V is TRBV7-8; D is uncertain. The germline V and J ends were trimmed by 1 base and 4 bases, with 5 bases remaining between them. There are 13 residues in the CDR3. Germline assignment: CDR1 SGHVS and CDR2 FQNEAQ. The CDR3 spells CASSLERNQPQHF. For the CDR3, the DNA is TGTGCCAGCAGCTTAGAGAGGAATCAGCCCCAGCATTTT. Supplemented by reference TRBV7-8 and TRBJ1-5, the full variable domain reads GAGVSQSPRYKVAKRGQDVALRCDPISGHVSLFWYQQALGQGPEFLTYFQNEAQLDKSGLPSDRFFAERPEGSVSTLKIQRTQQEDSAVYLCASSLERNQPQHFGDGTRLSIL.

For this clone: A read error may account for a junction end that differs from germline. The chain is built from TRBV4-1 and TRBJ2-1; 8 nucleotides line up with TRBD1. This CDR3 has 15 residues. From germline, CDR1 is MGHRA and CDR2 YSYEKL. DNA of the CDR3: TGTGCCAGCAGCCCCGGACAGGGAGGTTACAATGAGCAGTTCTTC. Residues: CASSPGQGGYNEQFF.

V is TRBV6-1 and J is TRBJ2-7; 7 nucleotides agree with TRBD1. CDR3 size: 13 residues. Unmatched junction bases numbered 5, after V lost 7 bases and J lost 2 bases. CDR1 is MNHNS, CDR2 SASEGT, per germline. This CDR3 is CASTDRVAYEQYF. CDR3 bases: TGTGCCAGCACCGACAGGGTCGCCTACGAGCAGTACTTC.

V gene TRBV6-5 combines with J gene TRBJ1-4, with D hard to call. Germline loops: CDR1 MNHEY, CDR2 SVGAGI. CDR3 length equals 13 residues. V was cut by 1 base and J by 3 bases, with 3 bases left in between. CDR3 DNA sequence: TGTGCCAGCAGTTACTTATCTAATGAAAAACTGTTTTTT. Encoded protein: CASSYLSNEKLFF.

CDR3 DNA sequence: TGTGCCAGCAGCTTAGGCGGGGGTTCCCAAGAGACCCAGTACTTC. Translating gives CASSLGGGSQETQYF. This chain connects TRBV7-3 to TRBJ2-5; 7 nucleotides line up with TRBD2. The ends lost 2 bases at V and 1 base at J; junction bases unmatched: 4. There are 15 residues in the CDR3. From germline, CDR1 is SGHTA and CDR2 FQGTGA.

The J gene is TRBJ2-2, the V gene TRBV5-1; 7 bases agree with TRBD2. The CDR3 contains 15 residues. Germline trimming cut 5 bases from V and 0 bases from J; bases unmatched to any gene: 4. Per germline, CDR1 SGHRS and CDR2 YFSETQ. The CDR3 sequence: CASSGLAANTGELFF. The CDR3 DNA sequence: TGCGCCAGCAGTGGGCTAGCGGCGAACACCGGGGAGCTGTTTTTT.

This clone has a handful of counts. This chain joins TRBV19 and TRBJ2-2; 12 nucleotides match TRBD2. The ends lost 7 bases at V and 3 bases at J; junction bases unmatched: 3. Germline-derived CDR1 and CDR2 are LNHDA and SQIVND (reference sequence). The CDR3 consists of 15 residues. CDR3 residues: CASTSGGADTGELFF. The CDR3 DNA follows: TGTGCCAGTACTAGCGGGGGGGCCGACACCGGGGAGCTGTTTTTT. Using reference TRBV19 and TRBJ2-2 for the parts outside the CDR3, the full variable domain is DGGITQSPKYLFRKEGQNVTLSCEQNLNHDAMYWYRQDPGQGLRLIYYSQIVNDFQKGDIAEGYSVSREKKESFPLTVTSAQKNPTAFYLCASTSGGADTGELFFGEGSRLTVL.

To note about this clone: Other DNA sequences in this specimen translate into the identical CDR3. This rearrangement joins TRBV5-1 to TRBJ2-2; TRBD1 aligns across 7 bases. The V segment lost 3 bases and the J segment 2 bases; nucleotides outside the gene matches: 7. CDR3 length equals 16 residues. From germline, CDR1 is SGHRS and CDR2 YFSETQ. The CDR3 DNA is TGCGCCAGCAGCTCATCCGGGACAGCTAACACCGGGGAGCTGTTTTTT. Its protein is CASSSSGTANTGELFF.

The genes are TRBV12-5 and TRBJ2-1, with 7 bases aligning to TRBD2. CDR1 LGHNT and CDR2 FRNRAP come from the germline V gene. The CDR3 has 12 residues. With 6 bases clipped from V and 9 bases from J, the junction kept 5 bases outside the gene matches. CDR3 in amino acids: CASGKERGEQFF. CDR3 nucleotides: TGTGCTAGTGGCAAAGAGCGGGGTGAGCAGTTCTTC. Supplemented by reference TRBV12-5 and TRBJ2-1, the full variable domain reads DARVTQTPRHKVTEMGQEVTMRCQPILGHNTVFWYRQTMMQGLELLAYFRNRAPLDDSGMPKDRFSAEMPDATLATLKIQPSEPRDSAVYFCASGKERGEQFFGPGTRLTVL.

In DNA form, the CDR3 reads TGCGCCAGCAGCCTGAGACTAGCGGGGGCCCGCTCTGGGGCCAACGTCCTGACTTTC. Translating it yields CASSLRLAGARSGANVLTF. The rearrangement links TRBV4-1 to TRBJ2-6; 12 bases fit TRBD2. The CDR3 sequence is 19 residues long. V was pared by 4 bases and J by 0 bases, with 7 bases of the junction left unmatched. From germline, CDR1 is MGHRA and CDR2 YSYEKL.